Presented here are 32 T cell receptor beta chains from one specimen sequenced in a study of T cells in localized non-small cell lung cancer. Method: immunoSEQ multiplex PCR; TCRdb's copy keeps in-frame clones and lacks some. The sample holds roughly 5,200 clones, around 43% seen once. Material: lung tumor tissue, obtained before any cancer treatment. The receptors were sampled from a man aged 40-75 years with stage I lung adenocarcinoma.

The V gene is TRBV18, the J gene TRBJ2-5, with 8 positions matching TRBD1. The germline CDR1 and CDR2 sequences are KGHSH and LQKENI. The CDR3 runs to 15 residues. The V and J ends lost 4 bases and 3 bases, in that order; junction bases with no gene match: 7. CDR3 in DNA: TGTGCCAGCTCACTAACAGGGGGGCGTGAAGAGACCCAGTACTTC. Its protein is CASSLTGGREETQYF. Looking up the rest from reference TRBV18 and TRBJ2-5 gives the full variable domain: NAGVMQNPRHLVRRRGQEARLRCSPMKGHSHVYWYRQLPEEGLKFMVYLQKENIIDESGMPKERFSAEFPKEGPSILRIQQVVRGDSAAYFCASSLTGGREETQYFGPGTRLLVL.

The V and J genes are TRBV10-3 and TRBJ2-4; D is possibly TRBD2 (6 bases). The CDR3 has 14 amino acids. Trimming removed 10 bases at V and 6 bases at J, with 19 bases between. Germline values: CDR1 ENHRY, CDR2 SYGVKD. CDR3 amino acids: CASGDLKRGNIQYF. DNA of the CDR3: TGTGCCAGCGGGGACCTTAAAAGGGGAAACATTCAGTACTTC.

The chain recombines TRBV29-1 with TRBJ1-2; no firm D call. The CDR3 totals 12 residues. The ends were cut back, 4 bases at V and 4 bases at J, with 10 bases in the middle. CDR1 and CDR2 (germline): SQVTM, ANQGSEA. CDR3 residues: CSVVSTAYGYTF. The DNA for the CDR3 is TGCAGCGTTGTATCGACCGCCTATGGCTACACCTTC.

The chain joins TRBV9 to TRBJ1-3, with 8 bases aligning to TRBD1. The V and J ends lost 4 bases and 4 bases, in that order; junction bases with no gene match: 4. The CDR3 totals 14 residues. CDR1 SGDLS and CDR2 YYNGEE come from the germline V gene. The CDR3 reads CASSIGQGGNTIYF. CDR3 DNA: TGTGCCAGCAGCATCGGACAGGGAGGAAACACCATATATTTT.

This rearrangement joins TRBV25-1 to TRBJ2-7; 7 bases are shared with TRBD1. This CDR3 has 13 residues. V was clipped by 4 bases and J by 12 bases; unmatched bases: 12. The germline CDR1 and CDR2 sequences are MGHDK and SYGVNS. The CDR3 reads CASSGQGSAAWYF. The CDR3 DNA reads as TGTGCCAGCAGTGGACAGGGAAGCGCGGCTTGGTACTTC.

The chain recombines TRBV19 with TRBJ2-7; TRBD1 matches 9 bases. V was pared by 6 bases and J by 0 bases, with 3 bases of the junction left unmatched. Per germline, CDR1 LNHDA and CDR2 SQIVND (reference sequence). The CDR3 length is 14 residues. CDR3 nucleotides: TGTGCCAGTAGGCGACAGGGGGACTCCTACGAGCAGTACTTC. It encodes CASRRQGDSYEQYF.

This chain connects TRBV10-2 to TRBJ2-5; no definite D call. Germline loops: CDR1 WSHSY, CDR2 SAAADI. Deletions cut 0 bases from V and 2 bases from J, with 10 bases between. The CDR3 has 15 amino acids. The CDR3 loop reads CASSESTDHQETQYF. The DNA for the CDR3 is TGCGCCAGCAGTGAGTCGACCGACCATCAAGAGACCCAGTACTTC.

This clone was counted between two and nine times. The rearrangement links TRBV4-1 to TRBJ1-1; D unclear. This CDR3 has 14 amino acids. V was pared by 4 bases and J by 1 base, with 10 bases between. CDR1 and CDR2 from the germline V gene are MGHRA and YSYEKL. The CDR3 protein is CASSPMVGNTEAFF. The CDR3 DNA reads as TGCGCCAGCAGCCCGATGGTCGGGAACACTGAAGCTTTCTTT.

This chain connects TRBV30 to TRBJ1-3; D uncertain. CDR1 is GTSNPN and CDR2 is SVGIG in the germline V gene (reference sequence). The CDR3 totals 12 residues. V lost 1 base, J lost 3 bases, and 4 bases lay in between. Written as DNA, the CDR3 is TGTGCCTGGAGTGAGGTTGGAAACACCATATATTTT. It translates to CAWSEVGNTIYF.

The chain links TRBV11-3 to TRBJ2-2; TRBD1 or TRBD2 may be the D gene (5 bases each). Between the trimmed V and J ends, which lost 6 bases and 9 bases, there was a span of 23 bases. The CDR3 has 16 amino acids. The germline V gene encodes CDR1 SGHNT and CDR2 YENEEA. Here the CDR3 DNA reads TGTGCCAGCAGTCCCTGGGGGACGCACGAATACCGGGAGCTGTTTTTT. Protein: CASSPWGTHEYRELFF.

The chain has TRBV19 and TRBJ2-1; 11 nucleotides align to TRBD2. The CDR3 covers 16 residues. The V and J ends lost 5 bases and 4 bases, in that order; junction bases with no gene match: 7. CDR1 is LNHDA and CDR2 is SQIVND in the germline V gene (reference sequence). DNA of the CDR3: TGTGCCAGTAGTTCGACTAGCGGGAATCTATACAATGAGCAGTTCTTC. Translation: CASSSTSGNLYNEQFF.

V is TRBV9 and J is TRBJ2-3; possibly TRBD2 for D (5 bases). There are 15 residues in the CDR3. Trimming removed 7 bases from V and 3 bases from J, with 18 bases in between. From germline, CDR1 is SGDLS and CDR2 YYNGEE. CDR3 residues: CASGRGSLATDTQYF. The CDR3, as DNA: TGTGCCAGCGGGAGAGGGAGTTTAGCGACAGATACGCAGTATTTT.

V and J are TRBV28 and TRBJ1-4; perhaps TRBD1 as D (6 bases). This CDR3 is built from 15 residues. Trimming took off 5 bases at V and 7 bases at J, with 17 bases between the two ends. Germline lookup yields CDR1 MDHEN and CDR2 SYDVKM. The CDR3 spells CASSRRTSTGEKLFF. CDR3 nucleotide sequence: TGTGCCAGCAGTCGAAGGACGTCGACAGGTGAAAAACTGTTTTTT.

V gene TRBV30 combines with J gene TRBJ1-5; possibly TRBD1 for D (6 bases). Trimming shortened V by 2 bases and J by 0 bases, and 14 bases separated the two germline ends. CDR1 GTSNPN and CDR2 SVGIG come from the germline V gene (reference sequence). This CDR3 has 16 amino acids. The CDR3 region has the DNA TGTGCCTGGAGTCAGCCCGGGACATCTAGCAATCAGCCCCAGCATTTT. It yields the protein CAWSQPGTSSNQPQHF.

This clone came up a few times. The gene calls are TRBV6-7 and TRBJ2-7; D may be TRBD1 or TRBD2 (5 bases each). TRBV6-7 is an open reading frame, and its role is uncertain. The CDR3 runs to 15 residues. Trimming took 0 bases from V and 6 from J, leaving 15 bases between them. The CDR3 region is CASSYSALSGTEQYF. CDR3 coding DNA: TGTGCCAGCAGTTACTCGGCCCTTTCTGGGACCGAGCAGTACTTC.

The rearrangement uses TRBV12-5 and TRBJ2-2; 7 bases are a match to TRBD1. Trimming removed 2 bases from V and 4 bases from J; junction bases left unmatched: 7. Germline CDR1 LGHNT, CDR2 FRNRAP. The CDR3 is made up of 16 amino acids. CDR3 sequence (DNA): TGTGCTAGTGGTTTGTCAATGGGACAGTCCACCGGGGAGCTGTTTTTT. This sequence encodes CASGLSMGQSTGELFF.

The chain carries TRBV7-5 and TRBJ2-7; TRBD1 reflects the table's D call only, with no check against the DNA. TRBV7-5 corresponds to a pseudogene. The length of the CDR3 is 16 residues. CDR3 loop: CASSLGLGTGRTEQYF. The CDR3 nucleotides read TGTGCCAGCAGCTTAGGATTGGGCACAGGGAGAACCGAGCAGTACTTC.

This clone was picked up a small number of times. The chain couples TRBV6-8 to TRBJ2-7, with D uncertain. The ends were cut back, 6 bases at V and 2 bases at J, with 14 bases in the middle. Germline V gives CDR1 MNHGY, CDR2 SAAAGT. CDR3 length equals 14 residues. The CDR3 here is CASRLAFGTYEQYF. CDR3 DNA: TGTGCCAGCAGGCTCGCTTTTGGGACCTACGAGCAGTACTTC.

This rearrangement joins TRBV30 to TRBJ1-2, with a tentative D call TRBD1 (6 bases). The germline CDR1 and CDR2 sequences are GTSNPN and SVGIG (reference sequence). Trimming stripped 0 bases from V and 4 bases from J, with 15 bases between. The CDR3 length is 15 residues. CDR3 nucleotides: TGTGCCTGGAGTGTACGGGGGGCTCACGGCTATGGCTACACCTTC. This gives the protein CAWSVRGAHGYGYTF.

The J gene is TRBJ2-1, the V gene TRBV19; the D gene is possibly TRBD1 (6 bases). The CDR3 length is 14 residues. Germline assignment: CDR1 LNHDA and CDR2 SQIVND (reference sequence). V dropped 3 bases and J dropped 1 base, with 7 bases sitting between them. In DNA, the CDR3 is TGTGCCAGTAGTATGAGGGGGTCCTACAATGAGCAGTTCTTC. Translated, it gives CASSMRGSYNEQFF.

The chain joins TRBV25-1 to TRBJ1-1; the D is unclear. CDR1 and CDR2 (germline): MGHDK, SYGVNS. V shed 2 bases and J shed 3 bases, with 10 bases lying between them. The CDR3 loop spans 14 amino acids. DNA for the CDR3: TGTGCCAGCAGTGAACATCATGGGGACACTGAAGCTTTCTTT. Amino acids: CASSEHHGDTEAFF.

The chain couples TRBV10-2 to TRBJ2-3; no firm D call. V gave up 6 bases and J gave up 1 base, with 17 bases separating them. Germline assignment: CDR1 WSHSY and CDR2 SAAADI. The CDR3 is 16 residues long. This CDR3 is CASRGPTTYCTDTQYF. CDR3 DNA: TGCGCCAGCAGAGGACCGACCACATATTGCACAGATACGCAGTATTTT.

The CDR3 DNA reads as TGTGCCAGCAGTCTCTCAATAGGGGGAAACACCATATATTTT. This codes for CASSLSIGGNTIYF. This rearrangement joins TRBV28 to TRBJ1-3; D remains unclear. The CDR3 totals 14 residues. Germline assignment: CDR1 MDHEN and CDR2 SYDVKM. Trimming left V 5 bases short and J 4 bases short, with 12 bases between.

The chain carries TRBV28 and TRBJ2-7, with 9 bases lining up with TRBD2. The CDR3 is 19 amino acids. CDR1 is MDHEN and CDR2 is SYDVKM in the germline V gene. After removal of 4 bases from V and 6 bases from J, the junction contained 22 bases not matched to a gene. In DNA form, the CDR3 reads TGTGCCAGCAGTTCGAAACCGGGACTAGCTATCAGCGGGTTGAGCGAGCAGTACTTC. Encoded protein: CASSSKPGLAISGLSEQYF.

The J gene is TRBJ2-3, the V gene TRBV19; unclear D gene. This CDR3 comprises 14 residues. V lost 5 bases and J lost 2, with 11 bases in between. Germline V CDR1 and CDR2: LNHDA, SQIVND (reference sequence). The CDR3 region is CASSSWDLTDTQYF. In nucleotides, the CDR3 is TGTGCCAGTAGTTCCTGGGATCTCACAGATACGCAGTATTTT.

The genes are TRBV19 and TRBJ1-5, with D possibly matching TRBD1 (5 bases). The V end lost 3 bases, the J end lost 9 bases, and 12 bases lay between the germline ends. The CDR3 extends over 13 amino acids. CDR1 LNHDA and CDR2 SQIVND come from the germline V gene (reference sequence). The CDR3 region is CASSIEDGAPQHF. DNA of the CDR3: TGTGCCAGTAGTATTGAGGACGGGGCGCCCCAGCATTTT.

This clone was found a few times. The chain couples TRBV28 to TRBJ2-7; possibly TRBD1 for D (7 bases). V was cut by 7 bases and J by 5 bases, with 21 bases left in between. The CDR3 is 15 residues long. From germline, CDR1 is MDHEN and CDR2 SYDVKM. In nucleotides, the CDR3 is TGTGCCAGCACCAGGACGGGACAGCGGGCCCACGAGCAGTACTTC. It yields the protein CASTRTGQRAHEQYF.

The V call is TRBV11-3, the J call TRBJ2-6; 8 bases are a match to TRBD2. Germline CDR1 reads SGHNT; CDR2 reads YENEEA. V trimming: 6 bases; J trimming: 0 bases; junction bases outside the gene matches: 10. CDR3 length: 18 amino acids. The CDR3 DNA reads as TGTGCCAGCAGGCGAACTAGCGGAGTTAGCTCTGGGGCCAACGTCCTGACTTTC. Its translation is CASRRTSGVSSGANVLTF.

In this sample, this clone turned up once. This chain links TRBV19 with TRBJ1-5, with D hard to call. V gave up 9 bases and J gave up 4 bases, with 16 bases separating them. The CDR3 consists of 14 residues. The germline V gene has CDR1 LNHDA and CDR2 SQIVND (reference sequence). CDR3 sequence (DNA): TGTGCCAGCAGCCGACTTGGCCCTAATCAGCCCCAGCATTTT. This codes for CASSRLGPNQPQHF.

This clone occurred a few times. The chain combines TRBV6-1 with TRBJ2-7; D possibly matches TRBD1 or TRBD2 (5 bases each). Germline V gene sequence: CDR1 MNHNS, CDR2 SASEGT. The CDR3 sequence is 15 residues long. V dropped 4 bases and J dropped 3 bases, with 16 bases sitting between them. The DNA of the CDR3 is TGTGCCAGCAGTGTAGCAGGGTACGACTACTACGAGCAGTACTTC. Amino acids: CASSVAGYDYYEQYF.

The DNA of the CDR3 is TGCAGCGCCACAGGTGGCGGAGCCAAAAACATTCAGTACTTC. Protein: CSATGGGAKNIQYF. The rearrangement joins TRBV29-1 to TRBJ2-4; perhaps TRBD1 as D (5 bases). The V end lost 7 bases, the J end lost 0 bases, and 13 bases lay between the germline ends. Germline V gene lookup returns CDR1 SQVTM and CDR2 ANQGSEA. CDR3 length: 14 residues.

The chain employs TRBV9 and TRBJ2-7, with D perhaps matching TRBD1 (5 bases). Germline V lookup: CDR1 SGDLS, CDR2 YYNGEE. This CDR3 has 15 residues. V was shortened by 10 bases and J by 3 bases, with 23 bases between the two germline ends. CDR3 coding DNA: TGTGCCGGTAGCCGCGAACCGACAGAACACTACGAGCAGTACTTC. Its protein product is CAGSREPTEHYEQYF.